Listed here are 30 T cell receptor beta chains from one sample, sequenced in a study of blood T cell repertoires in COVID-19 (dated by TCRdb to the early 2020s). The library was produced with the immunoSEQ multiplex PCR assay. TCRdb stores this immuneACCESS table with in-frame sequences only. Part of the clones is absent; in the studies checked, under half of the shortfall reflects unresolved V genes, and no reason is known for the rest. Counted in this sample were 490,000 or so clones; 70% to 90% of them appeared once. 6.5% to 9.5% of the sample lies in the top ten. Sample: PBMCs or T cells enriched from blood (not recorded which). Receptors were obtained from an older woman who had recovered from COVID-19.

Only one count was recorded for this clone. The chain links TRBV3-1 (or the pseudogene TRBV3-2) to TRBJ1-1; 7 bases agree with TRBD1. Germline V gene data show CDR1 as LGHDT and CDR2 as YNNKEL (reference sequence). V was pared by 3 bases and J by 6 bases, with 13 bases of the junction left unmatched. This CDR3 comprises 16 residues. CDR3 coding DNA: TGTGCCAGCAGCCATCCCGGGACAGCCGAGGGGTCTGAAGCTTTCTTT. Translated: CASSHPGTAEGSEAFF.

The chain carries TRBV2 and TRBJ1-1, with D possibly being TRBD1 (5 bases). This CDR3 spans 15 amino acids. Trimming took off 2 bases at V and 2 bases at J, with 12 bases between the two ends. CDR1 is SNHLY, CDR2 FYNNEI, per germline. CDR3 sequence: CASSEWGEINTEAFF. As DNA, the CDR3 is TGTGCCAGCAGTGAATGGGGGGAGATTAACACTGAAGCTTTCTTT.

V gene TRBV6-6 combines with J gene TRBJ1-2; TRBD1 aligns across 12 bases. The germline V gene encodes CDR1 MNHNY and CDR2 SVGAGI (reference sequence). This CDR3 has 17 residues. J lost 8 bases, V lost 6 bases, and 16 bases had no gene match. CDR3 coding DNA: TGTGCCAGCAGGCGATCCGGGACAGGGGGCGAGTGGGAGGGCTACACCTTC. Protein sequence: CASRRSGTGGEWEGYTF.

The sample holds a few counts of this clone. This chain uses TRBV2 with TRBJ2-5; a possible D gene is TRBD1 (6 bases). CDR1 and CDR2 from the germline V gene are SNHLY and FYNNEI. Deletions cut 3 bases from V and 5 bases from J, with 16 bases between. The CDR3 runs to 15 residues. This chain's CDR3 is CASSDWRSRGETQYF. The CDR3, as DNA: TGTGCCAGCAGTGACTGGCGGTCGAGGGGGGAGACCCAGTACTTC.

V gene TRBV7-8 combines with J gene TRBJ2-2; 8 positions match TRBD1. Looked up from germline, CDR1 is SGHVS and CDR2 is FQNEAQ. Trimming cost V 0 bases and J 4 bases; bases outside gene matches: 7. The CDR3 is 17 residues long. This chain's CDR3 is CASSLAGAGGGTGELFF. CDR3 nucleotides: TGTGCCAGCAGCTTAGCGGGGGCAGGGGGCGGCACCGGGGAGCTGTTTTTT.

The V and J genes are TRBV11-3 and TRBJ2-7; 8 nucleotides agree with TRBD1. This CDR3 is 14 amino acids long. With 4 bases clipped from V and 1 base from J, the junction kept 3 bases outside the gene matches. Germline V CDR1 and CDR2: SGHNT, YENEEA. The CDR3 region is CASSSGQDSYEQYF. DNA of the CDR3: TGTGCCAGCAGCTCGGGACAGGATTCCTACGAGCAGTACTTC.

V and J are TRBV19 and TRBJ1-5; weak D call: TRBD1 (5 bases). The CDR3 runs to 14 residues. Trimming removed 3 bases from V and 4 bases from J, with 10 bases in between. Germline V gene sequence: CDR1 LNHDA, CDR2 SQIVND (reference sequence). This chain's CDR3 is CASSITGGNQPQHF. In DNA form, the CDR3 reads TGTGCCAGTAGTATCACGGGGGGAAATCAGCCCCAGCATTTT. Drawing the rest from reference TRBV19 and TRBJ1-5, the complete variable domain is DGGITQSPKYLFRKEGQNVTLSCEQNLNHDAMYWYRQDPGQGLRLIYYSQIVNDFQKGDIAEGYSVSREKKESFPLTVTSAQKNPTAFYLCASSITGGNQPQHFGDGTRLSIL.

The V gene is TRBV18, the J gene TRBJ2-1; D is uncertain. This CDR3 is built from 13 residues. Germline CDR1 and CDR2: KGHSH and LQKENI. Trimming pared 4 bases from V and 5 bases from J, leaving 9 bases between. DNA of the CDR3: TGTGCCAGCTCACGACAAGTCGACAATGAGCAGTTCTTC. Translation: CASSRQVDNEQFF.

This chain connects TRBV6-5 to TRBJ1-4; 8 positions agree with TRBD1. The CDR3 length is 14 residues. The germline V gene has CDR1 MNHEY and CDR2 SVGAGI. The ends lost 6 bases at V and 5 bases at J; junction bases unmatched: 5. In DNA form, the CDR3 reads TGTGCCAGCAGACCCACAGGGGGGAATGAAAAACTGTTTTTT. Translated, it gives CASRPTGGNEKLFF.

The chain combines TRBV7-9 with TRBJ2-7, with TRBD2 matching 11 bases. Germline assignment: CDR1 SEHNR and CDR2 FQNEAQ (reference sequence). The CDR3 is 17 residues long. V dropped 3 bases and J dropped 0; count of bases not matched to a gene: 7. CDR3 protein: CASSFTLAGALSYEQYF. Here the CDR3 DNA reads TGTGCCAGCAGCTTCACACTAGCGGGGGCCCTCTCCTACGAGCAGTACTTC.

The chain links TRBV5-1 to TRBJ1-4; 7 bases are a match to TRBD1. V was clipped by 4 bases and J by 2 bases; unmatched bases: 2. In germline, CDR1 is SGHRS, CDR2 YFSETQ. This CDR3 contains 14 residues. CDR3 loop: CASSKGQTNEKLFF. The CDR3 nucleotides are TGCGCCAGCAGCAAGGGACAGACTAATGAAAAACTGTTTTTT.

The CDR3 loop is CASRPGQGAYEQYF. The CDR3 DNA reads TGTGCCAGCAGACCGGGACAGGGAGCCTACGAGCAGTACTTC. The J gene is TRBJ2-7, the V gene TRBV7-9; 9 bases are a match to TRBD1. Trimming removed 6 bases from V and 2 bases from J; junction bases left unmatched: 5. The germline gives CDR1 SEHNR, CDR2 FQNEAQ (reference sequence). The CDR3 is made up of 14 amino acids. Full variable domain (outside the CDR3, taken from reference TRBV7-9 and TRBJ2-7): DTGVSQNPRHKITKRGQNVTFRCDPISEHNRLYWYRQTLGQGPEFLTYFQNEAQLEKSRLLSDRFSAERPKGSFSTLEIQRTEQGDSAMYLCASRPGQGAYEQYFGPGTRLTVT.

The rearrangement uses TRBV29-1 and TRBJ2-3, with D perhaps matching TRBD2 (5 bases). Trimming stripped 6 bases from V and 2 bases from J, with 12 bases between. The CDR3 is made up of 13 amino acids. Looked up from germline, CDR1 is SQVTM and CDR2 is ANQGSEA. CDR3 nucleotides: TGCAGCGTGAAACGGGGAGTCACAGATACGCAGTATTTT. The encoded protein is CSVKRGVTDTQYF.

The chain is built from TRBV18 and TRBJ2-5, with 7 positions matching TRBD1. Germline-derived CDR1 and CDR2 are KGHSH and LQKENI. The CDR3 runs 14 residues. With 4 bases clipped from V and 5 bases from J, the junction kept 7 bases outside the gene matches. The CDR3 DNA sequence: TGTGCCAGCTCACTACAACAGGGGTATGAGACCCAGTACTTC. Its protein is CASSLQQGYETQYF. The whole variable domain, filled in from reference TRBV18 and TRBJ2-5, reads NAGVMQNPRHLVRRRGQEARLRCSPMKGHSHVYWYRQLPEEGLKFMVYLQKENIIDESGMPKERFSAEFPKEGPSILRIQQVVRGDSAAYFCASSLQQGYETQYFGPGTRLLVL.

The CDR3 bases are TGCGCCAGCAGCTTCCGGGACAGGGTAACCTCCTATGGCTACACCTTC. Protein product: CASSFRDRVTSYGYTF. This chain uses TRBV5-1 with TRBJ1-2; 9 bases align to TRBD1. After removal of 2 bases from V and 4 bases from J, the junction contained 9 bases not matched to a gene. The CDR3 covers 16 residues. In germline, CDR1 is SGHRS, CDR2 YFSETQ.

The CDR3 DNA is TGTGCCAGCAGCCCATCCACCCGCAGGACAGCGGACTCCTATGGCTACACCTTC. This encodes CASSPSTRRTADSYGYTF. The chain combines TRBV13 with TRBJ1-2; tentatively, D is TRBD1 (6 bases). Trimming cost V 5 bases and J 4 bases, with 26 bases left between them. The CDR3 consists of 18 residues. CDR1 PRHDT and CDR2 FYEKMQ come from the germline V gene (reference sequence).

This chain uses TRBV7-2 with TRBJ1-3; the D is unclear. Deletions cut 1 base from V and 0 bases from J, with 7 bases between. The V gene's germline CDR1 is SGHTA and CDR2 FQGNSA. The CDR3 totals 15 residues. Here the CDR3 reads CASSLGTSSGNTIYF. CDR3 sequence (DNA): TGTGCCAGCAGCTTAGGTACAAGCTCTGGAAACACCATATATTTT.

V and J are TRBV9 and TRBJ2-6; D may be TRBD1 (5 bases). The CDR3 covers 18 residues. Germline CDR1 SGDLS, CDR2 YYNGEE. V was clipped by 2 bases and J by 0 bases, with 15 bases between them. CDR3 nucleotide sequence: TGTGCCAGCAGCGTCCTGGGGCAGGCTAGCTCTGGGGCCAACGTCCTGACTTTC. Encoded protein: CASSVLGQASSGANVLTF. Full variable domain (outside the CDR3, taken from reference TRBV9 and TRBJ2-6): DSGVTQTPKHLITATGQRVTLRCSPRSGDLSVYWYQQSLDQGLQFLIQYYNGEERAKGNILERFSAQQFPDLHSELNLSSLELGDSALYFCASSVLGQASSGANVLTFGAGSRLTVL.

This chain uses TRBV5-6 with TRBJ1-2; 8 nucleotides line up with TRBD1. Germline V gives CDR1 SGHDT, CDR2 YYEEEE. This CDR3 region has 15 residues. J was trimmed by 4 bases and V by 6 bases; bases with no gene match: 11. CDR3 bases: TGTGCCAGCACCTCGCCCGGACAGGGAATCTATGGCTACACCTTC. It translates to CASTSPGQGIYGYTF.

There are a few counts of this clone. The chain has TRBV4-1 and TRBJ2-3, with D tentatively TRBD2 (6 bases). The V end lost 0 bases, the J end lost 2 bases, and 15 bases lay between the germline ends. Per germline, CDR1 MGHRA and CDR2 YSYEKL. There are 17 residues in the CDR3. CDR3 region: CASSQDHGGVPTDTQYF. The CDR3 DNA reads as TGCGCCAGCAGCCAAGATCACGGCGGGGTTCCCACAGATACGCAGTATTTT.

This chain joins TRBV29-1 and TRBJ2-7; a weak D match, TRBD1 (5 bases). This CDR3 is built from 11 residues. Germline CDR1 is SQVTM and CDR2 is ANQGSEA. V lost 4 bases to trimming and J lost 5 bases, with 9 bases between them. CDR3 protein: CSVGLGDEQYV. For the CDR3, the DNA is TGCAGCGTTGGATTAGGGGACGAGCAGTACGTC.

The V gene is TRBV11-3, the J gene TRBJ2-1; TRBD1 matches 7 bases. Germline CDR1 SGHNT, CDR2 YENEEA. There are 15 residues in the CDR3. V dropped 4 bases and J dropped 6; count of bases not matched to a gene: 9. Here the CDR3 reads CASSSDPGQLNEQFF. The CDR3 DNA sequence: TGTGCCAGCAGCTCCGACCCGGGACAGCTCAATGAGCAGTTCTTC.

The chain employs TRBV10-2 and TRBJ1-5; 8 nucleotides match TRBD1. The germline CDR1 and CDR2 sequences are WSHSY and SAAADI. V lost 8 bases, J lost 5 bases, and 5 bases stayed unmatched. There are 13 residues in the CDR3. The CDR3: CASRQGRDQPQHF. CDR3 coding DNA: TGCGCCAGCCGACAGGGGCGGGATCAGCCCCAGCATTTT.

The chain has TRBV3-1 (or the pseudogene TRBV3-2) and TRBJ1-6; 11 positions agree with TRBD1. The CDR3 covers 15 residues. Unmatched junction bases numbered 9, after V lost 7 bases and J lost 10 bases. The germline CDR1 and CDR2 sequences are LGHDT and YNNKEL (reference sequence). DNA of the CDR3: TGTGCCAGCACCAAAGGACAGGGGGCTTGGTCACCCCTCCACTTT. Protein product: CASTKGQGAWSPLHF.

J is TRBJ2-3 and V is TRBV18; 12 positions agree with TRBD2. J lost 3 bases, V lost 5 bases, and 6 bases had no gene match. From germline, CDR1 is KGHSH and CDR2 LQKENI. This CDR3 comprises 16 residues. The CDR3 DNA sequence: TGTGCCAGCTCATCGACTAGCGGGGGTGGAACAGATACGCAGTATTTT. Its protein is CASSSTSGGGTDTQYF.

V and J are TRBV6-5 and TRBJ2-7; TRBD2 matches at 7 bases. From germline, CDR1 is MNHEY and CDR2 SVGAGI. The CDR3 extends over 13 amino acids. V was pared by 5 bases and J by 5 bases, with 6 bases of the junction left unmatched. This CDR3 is CASSRSGDHEQYV. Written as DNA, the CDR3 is TGTGCCAGCAGTAGGAGCGGGGATCACGAGCAGTACGTC.

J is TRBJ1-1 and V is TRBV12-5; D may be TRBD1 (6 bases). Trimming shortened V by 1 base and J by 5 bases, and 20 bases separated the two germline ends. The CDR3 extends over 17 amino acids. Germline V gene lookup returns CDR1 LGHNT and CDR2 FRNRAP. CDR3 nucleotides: TGTGCTAGTGGTTTGGCGGGGATCGGGGGGCATAGGACTGAAGCTTTCTTT. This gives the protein CASGLAGIGGHRTEAFF.

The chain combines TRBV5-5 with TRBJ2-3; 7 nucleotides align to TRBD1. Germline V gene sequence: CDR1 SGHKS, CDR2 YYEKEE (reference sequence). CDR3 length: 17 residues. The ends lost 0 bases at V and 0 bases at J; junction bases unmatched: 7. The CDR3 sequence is CASSLGGTAPSTDTQYF. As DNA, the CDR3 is TGTGCCAGCAGCTTGGGAGGGACAGCCCCTAGCACAGATACGCAGTATTTT.

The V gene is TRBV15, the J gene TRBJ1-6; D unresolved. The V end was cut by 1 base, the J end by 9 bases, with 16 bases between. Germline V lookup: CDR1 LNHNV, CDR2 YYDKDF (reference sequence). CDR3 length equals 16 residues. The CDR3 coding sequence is TGTGCCACCAGCAGAGGGCGGATCGAGAATGGTTCACCCCTCCACTTT. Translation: CATSRGRIENGSPLHF.

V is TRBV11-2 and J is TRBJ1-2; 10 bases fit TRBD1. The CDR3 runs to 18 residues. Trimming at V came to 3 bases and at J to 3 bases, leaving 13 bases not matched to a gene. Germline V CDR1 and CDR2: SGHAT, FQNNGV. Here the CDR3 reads CASSFRRDGTGADYGYTF. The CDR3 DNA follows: TGTGCCAGCAGCTTTCGCCGTGACGGGACAGGGGCCGACTATGGCTACACCTTC.